Presented here are 24 T cell receptor beta chains from one specimen sequenced in a study of blood T cell repertoires in COVID-19 (dated by TCRdb to the early 2020s). Library construction relied on the immunoSEQ multiplex PCR assay. As stored in TCRdb, this immuneACCESS dataset retains in-frame rearrangements with V and J assigned. A fraction of the clones does not appear; measured against another copy, unresolved V genes explain less than half of the discrepancy, and the remainder lacks a known reason. For this sample the table gives around 63,000 clones, of which about 76% were detected only once. The ten largest clones represent under 30% of the sample. The source material was peripheral blood. These receptors all stem from a woman of 80 years or more with active or convalescent COVID-19.

The V and J genes are TRBV14 and TRBJ1-6, with TRBD1 identical over 10 bases. The CDR3 length is 18 residues. Germline V gene sequence: CDR1 SGHDN, CDR2 FVKESK. Trimming took 3 bases from V and 2 from J; bases not matched to a gene: 7. CDR3 sequence: CASSQEDRGRPYNSPLHF. CDR3 DNA sequence: TGTGCCAGCAGCCAGGAAGACAGGGGGCGTCCCTATAATTCACCCCTCCACTTT.

The V gene is TRBV7-9, the J gene TRBJ1-2, with D maybe TRBD1 (6 bases). There are 15 residues in the CDR3. V shed 0 bases and J shed 6 bases, with 14 bases lying between them. The germline gives CDR1 SEHNR, CDR2 FQNEAQ (reference sequence). This CDR3 reads CASSLARGGKDGYTF. The CDR3 DNA follows: TGTGCCAGCAGCTTAGCGAGGGGGGGTAAGGATGGCTACACCTTC. Filled out from reference TRBV7-9 and TRBJ1-2, the complete variable domain reads DTGVSQNPRHKITKRGQNVTFRCDPISEHNRLYWYRQTLGQGPEFLTYFQNEAQLEKSRLLSDRFSAERPKGSFSTLEIQRTEQGDSAMYLCASSLARGGKDGYTFGSGTRLTVV.

The rearrangement uses TRBV2 and TRBJ1-6; no clear D. Germline values: CDR1 SNHLY, CDR2 FYNNEI. The CDR3 totals 13 residues. Trimming shortened V by 6 bases and J by 10 bases, and 13 bases separated the two germline ends. The CDR3 loop is CASRRSIFSPLHF. Here the CDR3 DNA reads TGTGCCAGCAGACGGTCCATTTTCTCACCCCTCCACTTT.

The chain uses TRBV9 and TRBJ1-2; TRBD1 agrees at 7 bases. Germline CDR1 and CDR2: SGDLS and YYNGEE. After removal of 2 bases from V and 0 bases from J, the junction contained 4 bases not matched to a gene. The CDR3 spans 15 residues. Here the CDR3 reads CASSVGTATNYGYTF. Here the CDR3 DNA reads TGTGCCAGCAGCGTGGGGACAGCTACTAACTATGGCTACACCTTC.

The CDR3 DNA sequence: TGTGCCAGCAGCGCTCCGTCCCGCGGGGTCTCAACTAATGAAAAACTGTTTTTT. Protein: CASSAPSRGVSTNEKLFF. The chain has TRBV9 and TRBJ1-4; D uncertain. Trimming cost V 3 bases and J 0 bases, with 18 bases left between them. This CDR3 is 18 amino acids long. From germline, CDR1 is SGDLS and CDR2 YYNGEE.

This chain links TRBV7-6 with TRBJ1-1; no firm D call. The length of the CDR3 is 15 residues. The V gene lost 3 bases and the J gene lost 0 bases, with 11 bases spanning the gap. Germline CDR1 is SGHVS and CDR2 is FNYEAQ. The CDR3 spells CASSLAEVMNTEAFF. CDR3 DNA: TGTGCCAGCAGCTTGGCGGAAGTCATGAACACTGAAGCTTTCTTT.

This chain uses TRBV28 with TRBJ1-1, with 9 bases matching TRBD1. J was trimmed by 1 base and V by 4 bases; bases with no gene match: 1. This CDR3 has 14 residues. Germline values: CDR1 MDHEN, CDR2 SYDVKM. The CDR3 sequence is CASSSGQGNTEAFF. As DNA, the CDR3 is TGTGCCAGCAGTTCGGGACAGGGGAACACTGAAGCTTTCTTT.

The chain joins TRBV12-3 or TRBV12-4 to TRBJ1-5; TRBD1 is a possible D gene (6 bases). This CDR3 has 13 amino acids. V dropped 6 bases and J dropped 9 bases, with 15 bases sitting between them. The DNA for the CDR3 is TGTGCCAGCAGCCGAGGACAGAACTTGCCCCAGCATTTT. Translating it yields CASSRGQNLPQHF.

The genes are TRBV19 and TRBJ2-5, with a weak D call TRBD1 (6 bases). V was clipped by 4 bases and J by 2 bases, with 8 bases between them. The CDR3 contains 13 residues. Germline loops: CDR1 LNHDA, CDR2 SQIVND (reference sequence). CDR3 sequence: CASSTTGQETQYF. In DNA, the CDR3 is TGTGCCAGTAGTACAACAGGGCAAGAGACCCAGTACTTC.

The chain is built from TRBV19 and TRBJ1-1; TRBD1 aligns across 7 bases. CDR1 and CDR2 from the germline V gene are LNHDA and SQIVND (reference sequence). This CDR3 has 13 residues. Trimming cost V 10 bases and J 1 base; bases outside gene matches: 6. CDR3 region: CATRGQGNTEAFF. DNA of the CDR3: TGTGCCACAAGGGGGCAGGGGAACACTGAAGCTTTCTTT.

The rearrangement uses TRBV19 and TRBJ1-4, with 9 bases aligning to TRBD1. The CDR3 covers 18 residues. CDR1 and CDR2 from the germline V gene are LNHDA and SQIVND (reference sequence). V dropped 6 bases and J dropped 2; count of bases not matched to a gene: 13. Here the CDR3 DNA reads TGTGCCAGTAGCTCCAACGGGACAGGGTATGTGACTAATGAAAAACTGTTTTTT. It specifies CASSSNGTGYVTNEKLFF. The full variable domain, with the rest looked up from reference TRBV19 and TRBJ1-4, is DGGITQSPKYLFRKEGQNVTLSCEQNLNHDAMYWYRQDPGQGLRLIYYSQIVNDFQKGDIAEGYSVSREKKESFPLTVTSAQKNPTAFYLCASSSNGTGYVTNEKLFFGSGTQLSVL.

The chain is built from TRBV11-2 and TRBJ2-1, with 7 bases lining up with TRBD1. CDR3 length: 12 residues. Germline CDR1 reads SGHAT; CDR2 reads FQNNGV. V lost 5 bases and J lost 10; bases outside the gene matches: 5. CDR3 protein: CASSHDRDEQFF. Written as DNA, the CDR3 is TGTGCCAGCAGCCATGACAGGGACGAGCAGTTCTTC.

About this clone: At the DNA level, this CDR3 is encoded by other sequences in the same sample as well. The chain couples TRBV5-1 to TRBJ1-3; 10 bases fit TRBD1. Unmatched junction bases numbered 1, after V lost 2 bases and J lost 2 bases. The CDR3 is 15 residues long. Looked up from germline, CDR1 is SGHRS and CDR2 is YFSETQ. The DNA for the CDR3 is TGCGCCAGCAGCTTAGGGACAGGGGCTGGAAACACCATATATTTT. It yields the protein CASSLGTGAGNTIYF.

This chain links TRBV5-8 with TRBJ2-5; no firm D call. Germline loops: CDR1 SGHTS, CDR2 YDEGEE. The CDR3 runs 16 residues. V dropped 6 bases and J dropped 1 base, with 19 bases sitting between them. The CDR3 bases are TGTGCCAGCACCCTCGGCGGAACTAATTTCCAAGAGACCCAGTACTTC. Its translation is CASTLGGTNFQETQYF.

The chain employs TRBV27 and TRBJ2-1, with TRBD2 identical over 7 bases. CDR3 length: 16 amino acids. Germline CDR1 is MNHEY and CDR2 is SMNVEV (reference sequence). Unmatched junction bases numbered 14, after V lost 3 bases and J lost 9 bases. CDR3 sequence (DNA): TGTGCCAGCAGTTTTGAGGCCCCCTGGGGCGGGGGTGAGCAGTTCTTC. The encoded protein is CASSFEAPWGGGEQFF.

The gene calls are TRBV3-1 (or the pseudogene TRBV3-2) and TRBJ2-7; 7 nucleotides match TRBD2. Germline trimming cut 4 bases from V and 0 bases from J; bases unmatched to any gene: 3. Germline lookup yields CDR1 LGHDT and CDR2 YNNKEL (reference sequence). CDR3 length: 14 amino acids. The CDR3 DNA is TGTGCCAGCAGCCCGGGGACTATCTCCTACGAGCAGTACTTC. The encoded protein is CASSPGTISYEQYF.

The chain uses TRBV5-8 and TRBJ1-6; D might be TRBD1 (6 bases). The CDR3 runs 15 residues. V lost 0 bases, J lost 7 bases, and 11 bases lay in between. Germline CDR1 is SGHTS and CDR2 is YDEGEE. CDR3 sequence reads: CASSLEGGRNSPLHF. CDR3 in DNA: TGTGCCAGCAGCTTGGAAGGGGGTCGGAATTCACCCCTCCACTTT.

This chain connects TRBV21-1 to TRBJ1-1; the tabulated D call, TRBD1, remains unverified against the DNA. TRBV21-1 is a pseudogene. The CDR3 loop spans 17 amino acids. CDR3 bases: TGTGCCAGCAGCATGGGGGGACAGGCGAAGAGTTGCACTGAAGCTTTCTTT. Translated: CASSMGGQAKSCTEAFF.

V and J are TRBV27 and TRBJ1-3; TRBD1 might be the D (5 bases). Germline CDR1 is MNHEY and CDR2 is SMNVEV (reference sequence). CDR3 length: 17 amino acids. Trimming removed 6 bases at V and 0 bases at J, with 18 bases between. The CDR3 DNA reads TGTGCCAGCAGACGAGCAGGGTCGGAGATCTCTGGAAACACCATATATTTT. Its protein is CASRRAGSEISGNTIYF.

This chain connects TRBV12-3 or TRBV12-4 to TRBJ1-1; TRBD1 is a possible D gene (5 bases). Trimming removed 3 bases from V and 10 bases from J, with 9 bases in between. The CDR3 length is 11 residues. The CDR3 sequence is CASSLGRRAFF. The DNA of the CDR3 is TGTGCCAGCAGTTTGGGGCGCAGAGCTTTCTTT.

This clone has a single count. CDR3 amino acids: CASSRGTGTIYGYTF. The DNA for the CDR3 is TGTGCCAGCAGCCGTGGGACAGGGACTATCTATGGCTACACCTTC. This sequence joins TRBV28 and TRBJ1-2; the match to TRBD1 covers 9 bases. This CDR3 has 15 amino acids. The germline CDR1 and CDR2 sequences are MDHEN and SYDVKM. Trimming cost V 6 bases and J 4 bases; bases outside gene matches: 9.

This clone was counted only a few times. The chain combines TRBV28 with TRBJ1-3, with TRBD1 matching 10 bases. V lost 8 bases and J lost 1; bases outside the gene matches: 8. The CDR3 loop spans 16 amino acids. CDR1 and CDR2 from the germline V gene are MDHEN and SYDVKM. The CDR3 loop is CASVGQGQGSGNTIYF. CDR3 coding DNA: TGTGCCAGCGTCGGTCAGGGACAGGGGTCTGGAAACACCATATATTTT.

The genes are TRBV10-3 and TRBJ2-5; TRBD2 matches 7 bases. CDR1 and CDR2 (germline): ENHRY, SYGVKD. V gave up 3 bases and J gave up 2 bases; unmatched junction bases: 6. This CDR3 spans 15 amino acids. In DNA form, the CDR3 reads TGTGCCATCAGTGAAAACCCCGGGGGGCAAGAGACCCAGTACTTC. This sequence encodes CAISENPGGQETQYF.

This CDR3 reads CASSQSDRAYQPQHF. The CDR3 nucleotides read TGTGCCAGCAGCCAATCGGACAGGGCTTATCAGCCCCAGCATTTT. The chain recombines TRBV14 with TRBJ1-5; 8 nucleotides agree with TRBD1. Trimming took 2 bases from V and 5 from J; bases not matched to a gene: 5. The CDR3 contains 15 residues. Germline CDR1 and CDR2: SGHDN and FVKESK. Using reference TRBV14 and TRBJ1-5 for the parts outside the CDR3, the full variable domain is EAGVTQFPSHSVIEKGQTVTLRCDPISGHDNLYWYRRVMGKEIKFLLHFVKESKQDESGMPNNRFLAERTGGTYSTLKVQPAELEDSGVYFCASSQSDRAYQPQHFGDGTRLSIL.